This entry lists 10 T cell receptor beta chains sequenced from one sample in a study of blood T cell repertoires in COVID-19. Profiling relied on immunoSEQ multiplex PCR, and the TCRdb table lists in-frame clones only, not all of them. The table shows around 11,000 clones, with around 90% occurring only once. The sequencing sample was made of peripheral blood. The receptors were gathered from a young man with active or convalescent COVID-19.

The chain carries TRBV9 and TRBJ2-5; TRBD2 aligns across 10 bases. Unmatched junction bases numbered 8, after V lost 1 base and J lost 5 bases. The CDR3 spans 16 residues. Looked up from germline, CDR1 is SGDLS and CDR2 is YYNGEE. As DNA, the CDR3 is TGTGCCAGCAGCGTAAGCGCTAGCGGGGGTGGGGAGACCCAGTACTTC. Its translation: CASSVSASGGGETQYF.

This sequence joins TRBV18 and TRBJ1-6; D perhaps matches TRBD1 (6 bases). The CDR3 is made up of 16 amino acids. V was shortened by 1 base and J by 8 bases, with 15 bases between the two germline ends. Per germline, CDR1 KGHSH and CDR2 LQKENI. The CDR3 is CASSPLAGGPDSPLHF. CDR3 in DNA: TGTGCCAGCTCACCACTCGCCGGGGGGCCTGATTCACCCCTCCACTTT.

The J gene is TRBJ2-3, the V gene TRBV6-1, with a tentative D call TRBD2 (6 bases). V gave up 1 base and J gave up 2 bases, with 16 bases separating them. CDR3 length: 17 residues. The V gene's germline CDR1 is MNHNS and CDR2 SASEGT. In nucleotides, the CDR3 is TGTGCCAGCAGTGAAGGAAGGGTGGGACTTCCCACAGATACGCAGTATTTT. Residues: CASSEGRVGLPTDTQYF.

This clone was detected once. The chain employs TRBV7-9 and TRBJ1-2; D ambiguous. CDR1 and CDR2 from the germline V gene are SEHNR and FQNEAQ (reference sequence). The CDR3 totals 13 residues. The V end was cut by 4 bases, the J end by 0 bases, with 6 bases between. CDR3 sequence (DNA): TGTGCCAGCAGCTACAAAACTAACTATGGCTACACCTTC. It is translated as CASSYKTNYGYTF. Together with reference TRBV7-9 and TRBJ1-2, the CDR3 gives the full variable domain: DTGVSQNPRHKITKRGQNVTFRCDPISEHNRLYWYRQTLGQGPEFLTYFQNEAQLEKSRLLSDRFSAERPKGSFSTLEIQRTEQGDSAMYLCASSYKTNYGYTFGSGTRLTVV.

This clone was observed a single time. The chain recombines TRBV7-2 with TRBJ2-1; D is uncertain. Trimming removed 1 base at V and 8 bases at J, with 9 bases between. This CDR3 comprises 13 residues. Germline V CDR1 and CDR2: SGHTA, FQGNSA. The DNA of the CDR3 is TGTGCCAGCAGCTTAGATAGTAACTATGAGCAGTTCTTC. Protein: CASSLDSNYEQFF.

The V and J genes are TRBV30 and TRBJ2-7; 8 bases line up with TRBD1. The germline CDR1 and CDR2 sequences are GTSNPN and SVGIG (reference sequence). Trimming at V came to 3 bases and at J to 7 bases, leaving 2 bases not matched to a gene. The CDR3 is 11 amino acids. This CDR3 is CAWSDRGEQYV. The CDR3 bases are TGTGCCTGGAGCGACAGGGGAGAGCAGTACGTC.

The rearrangement uses TRBV27 and TRBJ2-6; D may be TRBD2 (6 bases). CDR3 length: 15 residues. Trimming removed 7 bases at V and 2 bases at J, with 12 bases between. CDR1 is MNHEY and CDR2 is SMNVEV in the germline V gene (reference sequence). The CDR3 nucleotides are TGTGCCAGCAAACTGGAGGGACCTGGGGCCAACGTCCTGACTTTC. This sequence encodes CASKLEGPGANVLTF. The whole variable domain, filled in from reference TRBV27 and TRBJ2-6, reads EAQVTQNPRYLITVTGKKLTVTCSQNMNHEYMSWYRQDPGLGLRQIYYSMNVEVTDKGDVPEGYKVSRKEKRNFPLILESPSPNQTSLYFCASKLEGPGANVLTFGAGSRLTVL.

V usage is TRBV6-5 and J usage is TRBJ1-3, with D perhaps matching TRBD1 (6 bases). Looked up from germline, CDR1 is MNHEY and CDR2 is SVGAGI. V lost 0 bases, J lost 4 bases, and 13 bases lay in between. CDR3 length: 16 amino acids. The CDR3 is CASSYSGTNLGNTIYF. The CDR3 nucleotides are TGTGCCAGCAGTTACTCCGGGACAAATTTGGGAAACACCATATATTTT.

The chain is built from TRBV7-9 and TRBJ2-7; D not resolved. V lost 2 bases to trimming and J lost 1 base, with 3 bases between them. This CDR3 region has 12 residues. Looked up from germline, CDR1 is SEHNR and CDR2 is FQNEAQ (reference sequence). The CDR3 loop reads CASSLQSYEQYV. CDR3 bases: TGTGCCAGCAGCTTACAGTCCTACGAGCAGTACGTC.

The chain joins TRBV6-4 to TRBJ2-1, with D possibly matching TRBD1 (6 bases). V was trimmed by 3 bases and J by 6 bases, leaving 12 bases between them. The CDR3 extends over 14 amino acids. The V gene's germline CDR1 is MRHNA and CDR2 SNTAGT. The CDR3 protein is CASSEPSRGNEQFF. In nucleotides, the CDR3 is TGTGCCAGCAGTGAACCCAGCAGGGGCAATGAGCAGTTCTTC.